This TCR beta chain was sequenced during a study of vaccination and CD4 T cells after COVID-19. The sample's treatment: roughly ten-day PBMC culture with coronavirus spike peptide pools or control peptides (ViraFEST assay). Cultured CD4+ T cells had their DNA profiled by the Oncomine TCR Beta short-read assay. In TCRdb, the PCR reads were re-called with MiXCR into one record per CDR3 protein. The repertoire consists of roughly 7,500 distinct CDR3 sequences, with 45% to 55% occurring once and the leading ten covering approximately 18%. This CDR3 has 15 amino acids. V lost 0 bases to trimming and J lost 6 bases; unmatched junction nucleotides: 10. Germline CDR1 reads DFQATT; CDR2 reads SNEGSKA (reference sequence). In regard to this clonotype: The target antigen is unknown.

This receptor was taken from a human donor who had recovered from COVID-19. Sequenced input: CD4+ T cells from blood, cultured in vitro. The chain carries TRBV20-1 and TRBJ1-2; 7 bases line up with TRBD1. CDR3 sequence (DNA): TGCAGTGCTAGAGATCGGGTTTTAGGGGGCGATGGCTACACCTTC. This codes for CSARDRVLGGDGYTF.